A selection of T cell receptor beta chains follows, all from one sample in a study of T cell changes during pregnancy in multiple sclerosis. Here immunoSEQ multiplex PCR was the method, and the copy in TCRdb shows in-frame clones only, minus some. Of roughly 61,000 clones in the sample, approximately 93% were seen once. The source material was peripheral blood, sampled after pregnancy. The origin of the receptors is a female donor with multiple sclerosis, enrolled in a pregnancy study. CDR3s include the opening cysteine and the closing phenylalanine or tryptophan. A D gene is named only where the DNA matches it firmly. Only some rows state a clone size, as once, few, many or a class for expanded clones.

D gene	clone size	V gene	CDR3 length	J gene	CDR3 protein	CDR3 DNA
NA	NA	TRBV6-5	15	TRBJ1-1	CASSYSQAMNTEAFF	TGTGCCAGCAGTTACTCGCAGGCCATGAACACTGAAGCTTTCTTT
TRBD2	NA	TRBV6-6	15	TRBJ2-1	CASSYSSSGYNEQFF	TGTGCCAGCAGTTACTCCTCTAGCGGCTACAATGAGCAGTTCTTC
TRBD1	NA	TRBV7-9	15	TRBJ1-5	CASSLGTGRGQPQHF	TGTGCCAGCAGCTTAGGGACAGGGAGGGGTCAGCCCCAGCATTTT
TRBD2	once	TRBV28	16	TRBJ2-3	CASSPRTSGITDTQYF	TGTGCCAGCAGTCCCCGGACTAGCGGGATCACAGATACGCAGTATTTT
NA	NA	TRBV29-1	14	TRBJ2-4	CSVEDGVAKNIQYF	TGCAGCGTTGAAGACGGGGTAGCCAAAAACATTCAGTACTTC
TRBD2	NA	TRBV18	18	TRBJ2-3	CASSPLAGGPPSTDTQYF	TGTGCCAGCTCACCCTTAGCGGGAGGGCCTCCTAGCACAGATACGCAGTATTTT
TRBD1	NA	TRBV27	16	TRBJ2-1	CASSQPGGQARNEQFF	TGTGCCAGCAGTCAGCCCGGGGGACAGGCGAGAAATGAGCAGTTCTTC
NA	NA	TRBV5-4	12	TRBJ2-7	CASSVVGYEQYF	TGTGCCAGCAGCGTAGTTGGTTACGAGCAGTACTTC
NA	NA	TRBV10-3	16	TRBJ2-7	CAISEYDQGTFNEQYF	TGTGCCATCAGTGAGTACGATCAGGGTACTTTCAACGAGCAGTACTTC
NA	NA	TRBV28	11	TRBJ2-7	CASSGRNEQYF	TGTGCCAGCAGCGGGAGAAACGAGCAGTACTTC
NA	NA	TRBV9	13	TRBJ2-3	CASSVGPADTQYF	TGTGCCAGCAGCGTAGGCCCCGCGGATACGCAGTATTTT
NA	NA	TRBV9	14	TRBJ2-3	CASSVGGTSDTQYF	TGTGCCAGCAGCGTAGGCGGGACTTCTGATACGCAGTATTTT
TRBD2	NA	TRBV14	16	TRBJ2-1	CASSLLGGRADNEQFF	TGTGCCAGCAGCCTCCTTGGGGGGAGGGCCGATAATGAGCAGTTCTTC
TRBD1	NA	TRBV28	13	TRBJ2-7	CASSRTGFNEQYF	TGTGCCAGCAGTCGGACAGGGTTTAACGAGCAGTACTTC
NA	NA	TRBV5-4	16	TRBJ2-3	CASSLDPAGSTDTQYF	TGTGCCAGCAGCTTGGATCCTGCGGGGAGCACAGATACGCAGTATTTT
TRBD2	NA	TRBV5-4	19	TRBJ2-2	CASSFGSGRAGLKTGELFF	TGTGCCAGCAGCTTCGGTAGCGGGAGGGCCGGGTTGAAAACCGGGGAGCTGTTTTTT
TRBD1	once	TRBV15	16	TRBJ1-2	CATSRGRQGANYGYTF	TGTGCCACCAGCAGGGGAAGACAGGGGGCTAACTATGGCTACACCTTC
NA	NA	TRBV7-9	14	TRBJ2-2	CASSSRENTGELFF	TGTGCCAGCAGCTCCCGGGAGAACACCGGGGAGCTGTTTTTT
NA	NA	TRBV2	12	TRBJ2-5	CASSYIEETQYF	TGTGCCAGCAGTTACATCGAAGAGACCCAGTACTTC
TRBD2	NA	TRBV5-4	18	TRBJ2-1	CASSLALAGGVTYNEQFF	TGTGCCAGCAGCTTGGCACTAGCGGGAGGTGTTACCTACAATGAGCAGTTCTTC
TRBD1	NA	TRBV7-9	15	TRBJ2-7	CASSSGQGSSYEQYF	TGTGCCAGCAGCTCGGGACAGGGGAGCTCCTACGAGCAGTACTTC
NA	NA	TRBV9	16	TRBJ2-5	CASGLGAAGLQETQYF	TGTGCCAGCGGATTGGGGGCAGCCGGTCTCCAAGAGACCCAGTACTTC
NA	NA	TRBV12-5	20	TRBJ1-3	CASGLVREQFPLLSGNTIYF	TGTGCTAGTGGTTTGGTTAGGGAGCAGTTCCCTCTACTCTCTGGAAACACCATATATTTT
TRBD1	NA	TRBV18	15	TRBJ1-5	CASSSRQGFNQPQHF	TGTGCCAGCTCATCCCGACAGGGCTTCAATCAGCCCCAGCATTTT
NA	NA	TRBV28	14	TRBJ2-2	CASRHQGGTGELFF	TGTGCCAGCAGACATCAGGGTGGCACCGGGGAGCTGTTTTTT
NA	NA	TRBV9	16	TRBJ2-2	CASSPRLGANTGELFF	TGTGCCAGCAGCCCCCGACTAGGGGCGAACACCGGGGAGCTGTTTTTT
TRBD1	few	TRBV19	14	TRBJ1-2	CASSRQGARYGYTF	TGTGCCAGTAGTAGGCAGGGGGCGCGGTATGGCTACACCTTC
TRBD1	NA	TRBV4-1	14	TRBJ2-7	CASSPGTGRDEQYF	TGCGCCAGCAGCCCCGGGACAGGGAGGGACGAGCAGTACTTC
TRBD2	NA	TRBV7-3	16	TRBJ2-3	CASSRRLAGGTDTQYF	TGTGCCAGCAGCCGCAGACTAGCGGGAGGGACGGATACGCAGTATTTT
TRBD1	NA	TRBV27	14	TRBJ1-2	CASKSTGDRYGYTF	TGTGCCAGCAAATCTACAGGGGATCGGTATGGCTACACCTTC
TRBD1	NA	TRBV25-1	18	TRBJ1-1	CASSRTKGTGDPNTEAFF	TGTGCCAGCAGTAGAACTAAAGGGACAGGGGACCCGAACACTGAAGCTTTCTTT
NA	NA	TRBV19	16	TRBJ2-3	CASSIRQTGGTDTQYF	TGTGCCAGTAGTATCCGACAAACCGGAGGGACAGATACGCAGTATTTT
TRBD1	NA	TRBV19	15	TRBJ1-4	CASSPRQGSNEKLFF	TGTGCCAGTAGTCCCCGACAGGGGTCTAATGAAAAACTGTTTTTT
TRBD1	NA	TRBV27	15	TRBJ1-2	CASSFFPTGGYGYTF	TGTGCCAGTAGTTTTTTCCCGACAGGGGGGTATGGCTACACCTTC
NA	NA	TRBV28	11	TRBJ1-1	CASSRNTEAFF	TGTGCCAGCAGTCGTAACACTGAAGCTTTCTTT